The entry below gives a single T cell receptor beta chain sequence along with its context. The antigen remains undetermined. The trim removed 3 bases at V and 8 bases at J, leaving 3 bases unmatched. CDR1 and CDR2 from the germline V gene are GTSNPN and SVGIG (reference sequence). This CDR3 is built from 12 residues. This sample is part of a study of shared clonotypes between healthy human individuals. The repertoire was sequenced with immunoSEQ multiplex PCR; TCRdb's copy has only in-frame clones and lacks some. The table lists hundreds of thousands of clones, about three quarters of them singletons, with around 1.7% in the top ten. Study findings and constraints: Memory subsets generally showed lower estimated richness than naive subsets.

The origin of this receptor is a young woman in good health. This chain links TRBV30 with TRBJ1-2; 10 nucleotides line up with TRBD1. The sequenced sample was memory CD4+ T cells sorted from blood. Specified subset: CD45RA-negative fraction. CDR3 sequence reads: CAWRTGGLGYTF. In nucleotides, the CDR3 is TGTGCCTGGAGGACAGGGGGCCTAGGCTACACCTTC.